This TCR beta chain was identified in a study of control samples from healthy donors and cancer patients (dated by TCRdb to the early 2020s). The receptor library was made with the immunoSEQ multiplex PCR assay. The clones in this table, taken by TCRdb from immuneACCESS, are in-frame only. Not every clone is retained; where verified, under half of the shortfall comes from an unresolved V gene, and the cause of the rest is unknown. The sample contains approximately 58,000 clones, 87% of them found a single time. Together, the top ten hold about 14% of the sample. About this clone: This receptor's antigen is unknown. No base quality information exists; no much larger clone differs at one position.

The germline V gene (reference sequence) gives CDR1 as LNHDA and CDR2 as SQIVND. The germline ends are 7 bases apart after V is trimmed by 3 bases and J by 5 bases. The CDR3 runs 12 residues from the cysteine to the phenylalanine. The read is trimmed to its CDR3 DNA, 36 bases read in frame from base 1. The sequencing input was PBMCs. The source of this sequence is a man aged 60 to 69 with head and neck cancer. Rearrangement joined TRBV19 to TRBJ1-1, with the D segment identity uncertain. The CDR3 sequence is CASSIYSTEAFF. The nucleotides are TGTGCCAGTAGTATCTACTCGACTGAAGCTTTCTTT.